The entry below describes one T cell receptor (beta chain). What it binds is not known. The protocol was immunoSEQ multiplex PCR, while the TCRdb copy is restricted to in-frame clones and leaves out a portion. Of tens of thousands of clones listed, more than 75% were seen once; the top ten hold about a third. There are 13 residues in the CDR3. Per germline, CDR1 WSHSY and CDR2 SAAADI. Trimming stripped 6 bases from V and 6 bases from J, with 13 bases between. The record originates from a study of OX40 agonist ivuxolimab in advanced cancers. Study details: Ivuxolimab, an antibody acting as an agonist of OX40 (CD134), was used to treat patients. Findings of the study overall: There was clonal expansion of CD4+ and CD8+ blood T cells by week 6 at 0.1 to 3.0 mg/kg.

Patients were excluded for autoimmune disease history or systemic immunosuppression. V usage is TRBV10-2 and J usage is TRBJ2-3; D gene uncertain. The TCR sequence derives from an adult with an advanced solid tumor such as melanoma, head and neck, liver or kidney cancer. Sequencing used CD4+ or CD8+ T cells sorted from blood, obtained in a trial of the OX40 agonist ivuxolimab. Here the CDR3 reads CASSGAIGDTQYF. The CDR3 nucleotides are TGCGCCAGCAGCGGCGCAATTGGGGATACGCAGTATTTT.